Listed below are T cell receptor beta chains from one sample, sequenced in a study of blood T cell repertoires in COVID-19. TCRdb's table, derived via immunoSEQ multiplex PCR, lists solely in-frame clones and lacks some. In the table there are roughly 200,000 clones, approximately 85% of which are singletons. The material sequenced was PBMCs or T cells enriched from blood (not recorded which). Receptor source: a man in his forties with acute COVID-19. Each CDR3 is given with its conserved first and last residue. Each record gives: J gene, V gene, D gene, clone size, CDR3 DNA, CDR3 protein. D genes are given only for firm matches. Expanded clones are given a class, and other clones once, few, many or no size at all.

TRBJ2-5,TRBV24-1,TRBD2,-,TGTGCCACCAGTGACATGGGACTAGCGGCCCGGGGGACCCAGTACTTC,CATSDMGLAARGTQYF
TRBJ2-6,TRBV27,-,-,TGTGCCAGCAGTTTAGCGGGGGCCGGGGCCAACGTCCTGACTTTC,CASSLAGAGANVLTF
TRBJ1-2,TRBV27,-,-,TGTGCCAGCAGTTATAGAGACAGCCTTTTCTATGGCTACACCTTC,CASSYRDSLFYGYTF
TRBJ1-1,TRBV13,-,-,TGTGCCAGCAGCTTAGATTCCGCTCCAAGGGGAAGCTTGGCTGAAGCTTTCTTT,CASSLDSAPRGSLAEAFF
TRBJ1-1,TRBV6-5,-,-,TGTGCCAGCAGACGTACAGGGAGGGGGAACACTGAAGCTTTCTTT,CASRRTGRGNTEAFF
TRBJ2-5,TRBV6-5,-,-,TGTGCCAGCAGCAAAACCACAGGAGAAGTACAGACCCAGTACTTC,CASSKTTGEVQTQYF
TRBJ2-7,TRBV19,-,-,TGTGCCAGTAGTCGACAGCCTTCCTACGAGCAGTACTTC,CASSRQPSYEQYF
TRBJ1-1,TRBV9,-,-,TGTGCCAGTGGGGACACGGAAAATGAAGCTTTCTTT,CASGDTENEAFF
TRBJ2-2,TRBV7-9,-,-,TGTGCCAGCAGCTTTGGGAGACTAGCGAACACCGGGGAGCTGTTTTTT,CASSFGRLANTGELFF
TRBJ2-1,TRBV2,-,-,TGTGCCAGCAGTGAAACAGTACACCCCTACAATGAGCAGTTCTTC,CASSETVHPYNEQFF
TRBJ1-1,TRBV6-2/TRBV6-3,-,-,TGTGCCAGCAGCTCTCTCGGAAAAGGGGTCACTGAAGCTTTCTTT,CASSSLGKGVTEAFF
TRBJ1-4,TRBV7-9,TRBD1,few,TGTGCCAGCAGCCCCGACAGGGGGCTTGAAAAACTGTTTTTT,CASSPDRGLEKLFF
TRBJ2-2,TRBV6-6,-,once,TGTGCCAGCAGTTATTCAACGACTGGCGGCGGGGAGCTGTTTTTT,CASSYSTTGGGELFF
TRBJ2-5,TRBV7-2,-,-,TGTGCCAGCAGCTTAGGAGAGTCGGGGGGCGATTACCAAGAGACCCAGTACTTC,CASSLGESGGDYQETQYF
TRBJ2-7,TRBV6-5,TRBD1,-,TGTGCCAGCAGTTCCGGGACAGGGGAGCCCTACGAGCAGTACTTC,CASSSGTGEPYEQYF
TRBJ1-3,TRBV4-1,-,-,TGCGCCAGCAGCCAAGCGGGGTCCCGAAACACCATATATTTT,CASSQAGSRNTIYF
TRBJ2-7,TRBV30,TRBD1,-,TGTGCCTGGAGTGGTTCGACAGGGGACTACGAGCAGTACTTC,CAWSGSTGDYEQYF
TRBJ2-5,TRBV18,TRBD2,-,TGTGCCAGCTCACCTCCGCGCGGTGCGGGGAGGGCAGAGACCCAGTACTTC,CASSPPRGAGRAETQYF
TRBJ2-3,TRBV6-5,-,-,TGTGCCAGCAGCGCCTCAGGAACAGATACGCAGTATTTT,CASSASGTDTQYF
TRBJ2-3,TRBV28,TRBD2,-,TGTGCCAGCAGTTTATGGGCGGGGGGAGGCACAGTTACGCAGTATTTT,CASSLWAGGGTVTQYF
TRBJ1-5,TRBV5-1,TRBD1,few,TGCGCCAGCAGCCCAAACACAGGGGGTGCCCAGCCCCAGCATTTT,CASSPNTGGAQPQHF
TRBJ2-1,TRBV7-9,-,-,TGTGCCAGCAGCCTAGGGAGTGACTACAATGAGCAGTTCTTC,CASSLGSDYNEQFF
TRBJ1-3,TRBV15,-,-,TGTGCCACCAGCACCAAACAGTACTCTGGAAACACCATATATTTT,CATSTKQYSGNTIYF
TRBJ2-1,TRBV24-1,TRBD2,-,TGTGCCACCCTGAGCGGGAGTGAGCAGTTCTTC,CATLSGSEQFF
TRBJ1-6,TRBV28,-,-,TGTGCCAGCAGTTTACCAGGTTCACCCCTCCACTTT,CASSLPGSPLHF
TRBJ2-2,TRBV2,-,-,TGTGCCAGCCATGTAGCGCCGAACACCGGGGAGCTGTTTTTT,CASHVAPNTGELFF
TRBJ2-7,TRBV14,TRBD1,-,TGTGCCAGCAGCCGAGGACAGGCGATAACCTACGAGCAGTACTTC,CASSRGQAITYEQYF
TRBJ2-3,TRBV9,-,-,TGTGCCAGCAGTAATTCACTCAGCACAGATACGCAGTATTTT,CASSNSLSTDTQYF